A single sample gave rise to the 24 T cell receptor beta chains below, sequenced in a study of blood T cell repertoires in COVID-19 (dated by TCRdb to 2020 to 2021). The method behind the library was the immunoSEQ multiplex PCR assay. The table comes from immuneACCESS by way of TCRdb, which keeps in-frame sequences with V and J called. Part of the clones is missing from these tables; in studies checked, under half for an unresolved V gene and the rest for unknown reasons. Present in this sample are 40,000 to 45,000 clones, around 92% of which were seen just once. The ten largest clones take up around 13% of the sample. Sequencing was carried out using peripheral blood. Receptor source: a human donor in a cohort sampled during active COVID-19.

This chain uses TRBV5-1 with TRBJ2-2, with unresolved D. Germline CDR1 is SGHRS and CDR2 is YFSETQ. This CDR3 has 15 residues. V was pared by 4 bases and J by 1 base, with 11 bases between. The CDR3 loop reads CASSPEPQNTGELFF. The CDR3 coding sequence is TGCGCCAGCAGCCCCGAGCCCCAGAACACCGGGGAGCTGTTTTTT.

A single count supports this clone. This chain joins TRBV14 and TRBJ2-5; D call uncertain. CDR1 and CDR2 (germline): SGHDN, FVKESK. The length of the CDR3 is 13 residues. Trimming stripped 4 bases from V and 5 bases from J, with 11 bases between. CDR3 bases: TGTGCCAGCAGCCGAGGTCGTACGGAGACCCAGTACTTC. Translating gives CASSRGRTETQYF.

The rearrangement uses TRBV6-1 and TRBJ1-2; D uncertain. CDR1 and CDR2 (germline): MNHNS, SASEGT. Between the trimmed V and J ends, which lost 1 base and 6 bases, there was a span of 6 bases. The CDR3 covers 12 residues. This CDR3 is CASSEDTNGYTF. The CDR3 DNA sequence: TGTGCCAGCAGTGAAGACACAAATGGCTACACCTTC.

The rearrangement uses TRBV27 and TRBJ2-1; no clear D. V lost 5 bases, J lost 7 bases, and 12 bases lay in between. Germline CDR1 and CDR2: MNHEY and SMNVEV (reference sequence). The CDR3 has 13 residues. Here the CDR3 DNA reads TGTGCCAGCAGTCTCCCGACTCGGAATGAGCAGTTCTTC. It is translated as CASSLPTRNEQFF.

This sequence joins TRBV30 and TRBJ2-7; 7 bases are shared with TRBD1. Germline trimming cut 3 bases from V and 2 bases from J; bases unmatched to any gene: 4. Germline assignment: CDR1 GTSNPN and CDR2 SVGIG (reference sequence). This CDR3 contains 13 residues. The CDR3 nucleotides are TGTGCCTGGAGCGACGACAGGGCCTACGAGCAGTACTTC. It codes for CAWSDDRAYEQYF.

This chain joins TRBV5-1 and TRBJ2-7, with 7 bases that match TRBD1. This CDR3 region has 15 residues. J lost 2 bases, V lost 0 bases, and 5 bases had no gene match. From germline, CDR1 is SGHRS and CDR2 YFSETQ. CDR3: CASSLAPGTAYEQYF. DNA for the CDR3: TGCGCCAGCAGCTTGGCCCCTGGGACAGCCTACGAGCAGTACTTC.

The chain combines TRBV30 with TRBJ2-2; 10 positions match TRBD1. The germline V gene encodes CDR1 GTSNPN and CDR2 SVGIG (reference sequence). J lost 3 bases, V lost 3 bases, and 1 base had no gene match. This CDR3 spans 14 amino acids. The DNA for the CDR3 is TGTGCCTGGAGAGGGACAGGGGACACCGGGGAGCTGTTTTTT. Its protein is CAWRGTGDTGELFF. The full variable domain, rest sourced from reference TRBV30 and TRBJ2-2, is SQTIHQWPATLVQPVGSPLSLECTVEGTSNPNLYWYRQAAGRGLQLLFYSVGIGQISSEVPQNLSASRPQDRQFILSSKKLLLSDSGFYLCAWRGTGDTGELFFGEGSRLTVL.

This sequence joins TRBV5-1 and TRBJ1-6, with 11 bases aligning to TRBD1. Losses at the gene ends were 4 bases for V and 9 bases for J; bases not matched to a gene: 3. The CDR3 spans 14 residues. CDR1 is SGHRS, CDR2 YFSETQ, per germline. The CDR3 sequence is CASSRGQGASPLHF. CDR3 nucleotide sequence: TGCGCCAGCAGCCGCGGACAGGGGGCTTCACCCCTCCACTTT.

V and J are TRBV5-4 and TRBJ2-7; the D gene is possibly TRBD1 (6 bases). The ends were cut back, 2 bases at V and 3 bases at J, with 15 bases in the middle. The CDR3 is made up of 15 amino acids. Germline V lookup: CDR1 SGHNT, CDR2 YYREEE (reference sequence). In nucleotides, the CDR3 is TGTGCCAGCAGCTTCCAGGGGCGGGTTGGCTACGAGCAGTACTTC. It encodes CASSFQGRVGYEQYF.

This sequence joins TRBV6-1 and TRBJ1-6, with D possibly matching TRBD1 (6 bases). Per germline, CDR1 MNHNS and CDR2 SASEGT. The ends were cut back, 0 bases at V and 0 bases at J, with 9 bases in the middle. The CDR3 runs to 17 residues. The CDR3 nucleotides read TGTGCCAGCAGTGAAGCTGGGGGGGCCTCCTATAATTCACCCCTCCACTTT. Protein product: CASSEAGGASYNSPLHF.

The rearrangement joins TRBV6-5 to TRBJ2-3; D uncertain. Germline V gene sequence: CDR1 MNHEY, CDR2 SVGAGI. V lost 2 bases to trimming and J lost 1 base, with 7 bases between them. This CDR3 comprises 14 residues. The CDR3 bases are TGTGCCAGCAGTTACCGCCGAGGCACAGATACGCAGTATTTT. Translated, it gives CASSYRRGTDTQYF.

The rearrangement joins TRBV5-1 to TRBJ1-1, with D perhaps matching TRBD1 (5 bases). With 4 bases removed from V and 4 bases from J, the gap between germline ends came to 14 bases. This CDR3 has 14 amino acids. Germline assignment: CDR1 SGHRS and CDR2 YFSETQ. Here the CDR3 reads CASSGGTWGTEAFF. The CDR3 coding sequence is TGCGCCAGCAGCGGCGGGACGTGGGGCACTGAAGCTTTCTTT.

In nucleotides, the CDR3 is TGTGCCAGTAGTATCGGAGGACTACGGCTAAATTCACCCCTCCACTTT. Translation gives CASSIGGLRLNSPLHF. The J gene is TRBJ1-6, the V gene TRBV19, with D unclear. Germline V gives CDR1 LNHDA, CDR2 SQIVND (reference sequence). V was cut by 3 bases and J by 7 bases, with 16 bases left in between. CDR3 length: 16 amino acids.

CDR3 in amino acids: CASTLDGNPFYNEQFF. The DNA for the CDR3 is TGTGCCAGCACCCTAGACGGAAACCCATTCTACAATGAGCAGTTCTTC. V is TRBV9 and J is TRBJ2-1; D is undetermined. This CDR3 region has 16 residues. The V and J ends lost 6 bases and 3 bases respectively, with 19 bases between them. Looked up from germline, CDR1 is SGDLS and CDR2 is YYNGEE.

V and J are TRBV4-1 and TRBJ2-1; 7 nucleotides align to TRBD2. V lost 1 base, J lost 3 bases, and 3 bases stayed unmatched. The CDR3 totals 15 residues. CDR1 is MGHRA and CDR2 is YSYEKL in the germline V gene. The CDR3 nucleotides are TGCGCCAGCAGCCAAGGGCTAGCGGTCTACAATGAGCAGTTCTTC. This translates into CASSQGLAVYNEQFF.

V is TRBV2 and J is TRBJ1-2, with D perhaps matching TRBD1 (5 bases). This CDR3 contains 15 residues. V lost 2 bases to trimming and J lost 2 bases, with 12 bases between them. Germline CDR1 SNHLY, CDR2 FYNNEI. The CDR3 DNA is TGTGCCAGCAGTGAAAGGCAGGGTAGGAACTATGGCTACACCTTC. This translates into CASSERQGRNYGYTF.

This chain connects TRBV11-2 to TRBJ1-6; 7 positions match TRBD1. Germline CDR1 is SGHAT and CDR2 is FQNNGV. The CDR3 has 15 residues. Trimming at V came to 5 bases and at J to 8 bases, leaving 9 bases not matched to a gene. The CDR3 sequence: CASSRIDRAYSPLHF. In DNA form, the CDR3 reads TGTGCCAGCAGCCGGATCGACAGGGCCTATTCACCCCTCCACTTT.

This clone appeared once. The chain recombines TRBV6-2 or TRBV6-3 with TRBJ2-5; D might be TRBD2 (6 bases). This CDR3 is 15 amino acids long. Germline V gene sequence: CDR1 MNHEY, CDR2 SVGEGT. Between the trimmed V and J ends, which lost 5 bases and 5 bases, there was a span of 18 bases. The CDR3 spells CASSPRGSGSETQYF. CDR3 sequence (DNA): TGTGCCAGCAGTCCCCGGGGATCCGGGAGTGAGACCCAGTACTTC.

In DNA, the CDR3 is TGTGCCAGCAGTTATATAAAGGGGCCACCCCTCCACTTT. It codes for CASSYIKGPPLHF. V and J are TRBV6-5 and TRBJ1-6; possibly TRBD1 for D (5 bases). Germline V gives CDR1 MNHEY, CDR2 SVGAGI. The CDR3 covers 13 residues. Trimming cost V 3 bases and J 11 bases, with 11 bases left between them.

This rearrangement joins TRBV4-1 to TRBJ2-1; 11 bases agree with TRBD2. The CDR3 consists of 16 residues. Germline V CDR1 and CDR2: MGHRA, YSYEKL. V lost 4 bases, J lost 10 bases, and 12 bases stayed unmatched. The CDR3 loop is CASSPWSLAGGWEQFF. CDR3 bases: TGCGCCAGCAGCCCGTGGAGTCTAGCGGGGGGCTGGGAGCAGTTCTTC.

V and J are TRBV3-1 (or the pseudogene TRBV3-2) and TRBJ1-1; D possibly corresponds to TRBD1 (6 bases). The V end lost 6 bases, the J end lost 1 base, and 15 bases lay between the germline ends. From germline, CDR1 is LGHDT and CDR2 YNNKEL (reference sequence). The CDR3 is 15 amino acids. For the CDR3, the DNA is TGTGCCAGCAGTCTACAGGGTAGGGGGAACACTGAAGCTTTCTTT. It specifies CASSLQGRGNTEAFF.

This chain uses TRBV19 with TRBJ2-3, with TRBD1 matching over 7 bases. Germline trimming cut 6 bases from V and 2 bases from J; bases unmatched to any gene: 11. The germline V gene has CDR1 LNHDA and CDR2 SQIVND (reference sequence). The CDR3 sequence is 16 residues long. CDR3 region: CASRPRPGTATDTQYF. For the CDR3, the DNA is TGTGCCAGTAGGCCTAGACCCGGGACAGCCACAGATACGCAGTATTTT.

CDR3 amino acids: CATSDSGTGAGETQYF. The CDR3 DNA reads as TGTGCCACCAGTGATTCCGGGACAGGTGCCGGGGAGACCCAGTACTTC. V is TRBV24-1 and J is TRBJ2-5; 8 nucleotides agree with TRBD1. V was pared by 2 bases and J by 5 bases, with 9 bases of the junction left unmatched. Germline lookup yields CDR1 KGHDR and CDR2 SFDVKD. The CDR3 is 16 residues long.

The chain couples TRBV21-1 to TRBJ2-3; TRBD2 was called by the table and not checked on the DNA. TRBV21-1 is tagged as a pseudogene. The CDR3 sequence is 17 residues long. DNA for the CDR3: TGTGCCAGCAGCAAACGGACTAGCGGGAGGTTTCGGGTTACGCAGTATTTT. This codes for CASSKRTSGRFRVTQYF.